Following are 12 T cell receptor beta chains from one sample sequenced in a study of cytomegalovirus exposure and HLA in healthy donors. Primers included in the PCR were 60 Vbeta and 13 Jbeta primers. Repertoires were generated with immunoSEQ multiplex PCR, while TCRdb's copy carries only in-frame clones and drops some. The table shows about 190,000 clones, with roughly 79% occurring only once. Sequencing was carried out using PBMCs. These receptors were taken from a young woman in good health and CMV-seronegative.

There are a few counts of this clone. This chain connects TRBV30 to TRBJ2-2, with no clear D. The CDR3 totals 16 residues. Trimming pared 0 bases from V and 0 bases from J, leaving 11 bases between. The V gene's germline CDR1 is GTSNPN and CDR2 SVGIG (reference sequence). CDR3 loop: CAWSVFAYSNTGELFF. CDR3 nucleotide sequence: TGTGCCTGGAGTGTATTCGCATACTCGAACACCGGGGAGCTGTTTTTT.

The chain carries TRBV30 and TRBJ2-2, with TRBD2 matching 7 bases. V shed 2 bases and J 6 bases; nucleotides not matched to a gene: 6. The CDR3 extends over 14 amino acids. Germline V gene sequence: CDR1 GTSNPN, CDR2 SVGIG (reference sequence). CDR3 in amino acids: CAWSNGRSPGELFF. CDR3 sequence (DNA): TGTGCCTGGAGTAACGGGAGGTCCCCCGGGGAGCTGTTTTTT.

The gene calls are TRBV5-8 and TRBJ1-2; 9 bases line up with TRBD1. CDR3 length equals 14 residues. Germline V gene lookup returns CDR1 SGHTS and CDR2 YDEGEE. The V segment lost 5 bases and the J segment 2 bases; nucleotides outside the gene matches: 4. CDR3 amino acids: CASRLGQGNYGYTF. As DNA, the CDR3 is TGTGCCAGCAGACTAGGACAGGGGAACTATGGCTACACCTTC. The whole variable domain, remainder taken from reference TRBV5-8 and TRBJ1-2, is EAGVTQSPTHLIKTRGQQATLRCSPISGHTSVYWYQQALGLGLQFLLWYDEGEERNRGNFPPRFSGRQFPNYSSELNVNALELEDSALYLCASRLGQGNYGYTFGSGTRLTVV.

The rearrangement uses TRBV5-6 and TRBJ2-2; D remains unclear. Between the trimmed V and J ends, which lost 2 bases and 4 bases, there was a span of 9 bases. CDR3 length: 14 residues. Germline CDR1 SGHDT, CDR2 YYEEEE. The CDR3 region has the DNA TGTGCCAGCAGCTTTGAGGATTCCACCGGGGAGCTGTTTTTT. As protein: CASSFEDSTGELFF.

The chain has TRBV5-6 and TRBJ2-1; 7 bases map to TRBD1. J lost 2 bases, V lost 0 bases, and 8 bases had no gene match. Germline V CDR1 and CDR2: SGHDT, YYEEEE. This CDR3 comprises 17 residues. The CDR3 here is CASSLVWDRLTYNEQFF. For the CDR3, the DNA is TGTGCCAGCAGCTTGGTATGGGACAGATTAACCTACAATGAGCAGTTCTTC.

The DNA of the CDR3 is TGCGCCAGCAGTCTACAGGGTTCGGAAGGTGAAAAACTGTTTTTT. Protein: CASSLQGSEGEKLFF. The rearrangement links TRBV10-2 to TRBJ1-4, with D perhaps matching TRBD1 (6 bases). CDR3 size: 15 residues. With 5 bases removed from V and 7 bases from J, the gap between germline ends came to 17 bases. Germline CDR1 reads WSHSY; CDR2 reads SAAADI.

V gene TRBV7-2 combines with J gene TRBJ1-2, with TRBD1 matching over 9 bases. V lost 1 base to trimming and J lost 0 bases; unmatched junction nucleotides: 0. From germline, CDR1 is SGHTA and CDR2 FQGNSA. This CDR3 region has 15 residues. Written as DNA, the CDR3 is TGTGCCAGCAGCTTAGGGACAGGGGCTAACTATGGCTACACCTTC. This translates into CASSLGTGANYGYTF.

V gene TRBV19 combines with J gene TRBJ1-2; maybe TRBD1 (5 bases). V lost 1 base and J 0 bases, leaving 9 bases between the germline ends. CDR3 length: 15 amino acids. In germline, CDR1 is LNHDA, CDR2 SQIVND (reference sequence). CDR3: CASSIGDSPNYGYTF. The CDR3 DNA reads as TGTGCCAGTAGTATAGGTGACAGCCCTAACTATGGCTACACCTTC.

The chain combines TRBV2 with TRBJ1-4; 9 bases line up with TRBD1. This CDR3 is built from 14 residues. CDR1 and CDR2 from the germline V gene are SNHLY and FYNNEI. The junction had 7 bases not matched to a gene; V was cut back by 6 bases and J by 8 bases. The CDR3 region has the DNA TGTGCCAGCAGGGGGACAGGGATTTGGGAAAAACTGTTTTTT. Protein: CASRGTGIWEKLFF.

The rearrangement uses TRBV6-5 and TRBJ2-7, with D possibly TRBD2 on 6 matching bases. Looked up from germline, CDR1 is MNHEY and CDR2 is SVGAGI. This CDR3 has 13 residues. The V end was cut by 0 bases, the J end by 6 bases, with 9 bases between. DNA for the CDR3: TGTGCCAGCAGTTACTCGTCCGGGGGCGAGCAGTACTTC. Protein sequence: CASSYSSGGEQYF.

The chain carries TRBV13 and TRBJ1-5; D is uncertain. Germline V gene sequence: CDR1 PRHDT, CDR2 FYEKMQ (reference sequence). With 5 bases removed from V and 6 bases from J, the gap between germline ends came to 8 bases. The CDR3 extends over 12 amino acids. The CDR3: CASSKEGQPQHF. The DNA for the CDR3 is TGTGCCAGCAGCAAAGAGGGTCAGCCCCAGCATTTT. Looking up the rest from reference TRBV13 and TRBJ1-5 gives the full variable domain: AAGVIQSPRHLIKEKRETATLKCYPIPRHDTVYWYQQGPGQDPQFLISFYEKMQSDKGSIPDRFSAQQFSDYHSELNMSSLELGDSALYFCASSKEGQPQHFGDGTRLSIL.

This chain links TRBV28 with TRBJ2-5; the match to TRBD2 covers 10 bases. TRBJ2-7 explains the end of the DNA better; the J call may be wrong. The CDR3 has 17 amino acids. Germline V gives CDR1 MDHEN, CDR2 SYDVKM. CDR3 loop: CASSLSLAGVSPYEQYF. The CDR3 DNA reads TGTGCCAGCAGTTTAAGTCTAGCGGGGGTCTCCCCCTACGAGCAGTACTTC.